The following is a TCR beta chain sequence with its context. Germline V gives CDR1 MNHEY, CDR2 SMNVEV (reference sequence). The V gene lost 2 bases and the J gene lost 2 bases, with 9 bases spanning the gap. The CDR3 runs 14 residues. Methods used by the authors: Amplification with reference gene primers provided the estimates of nucleated cell counts. The protocol was immunoSEQ multiplex PCR, while the TCRdb copy is restricted to in-frame clones and leaves out a portion. V and J calls and clone size are copied from that table; D and trimming were computed from the DNA. The sample has 200,000 or so clones; 80% are singletons. The record originates from a study of blood T cell repertoires in COVID-19. Study information: Both acute and convalescent COVID-19 samples were obtained from the United States, Italy and Spain.

Participants spanned ages about 18 to 100 years and resided in 20 to 25 US areas. The sequencing sample was made of PBMCs or T cells enriched from blood (not recorded which). This sequence was found in a middle-aged woman with acute COVID-19. The V call is TRBV27, the J call TRBJ1-2; D uncertain. CDR3: CASSLNTANYGYTF. Here the CDR3 DNA reads TGTGCCAGCAGTTTAAACACAGCAAACTATGGCTACACCTTC.